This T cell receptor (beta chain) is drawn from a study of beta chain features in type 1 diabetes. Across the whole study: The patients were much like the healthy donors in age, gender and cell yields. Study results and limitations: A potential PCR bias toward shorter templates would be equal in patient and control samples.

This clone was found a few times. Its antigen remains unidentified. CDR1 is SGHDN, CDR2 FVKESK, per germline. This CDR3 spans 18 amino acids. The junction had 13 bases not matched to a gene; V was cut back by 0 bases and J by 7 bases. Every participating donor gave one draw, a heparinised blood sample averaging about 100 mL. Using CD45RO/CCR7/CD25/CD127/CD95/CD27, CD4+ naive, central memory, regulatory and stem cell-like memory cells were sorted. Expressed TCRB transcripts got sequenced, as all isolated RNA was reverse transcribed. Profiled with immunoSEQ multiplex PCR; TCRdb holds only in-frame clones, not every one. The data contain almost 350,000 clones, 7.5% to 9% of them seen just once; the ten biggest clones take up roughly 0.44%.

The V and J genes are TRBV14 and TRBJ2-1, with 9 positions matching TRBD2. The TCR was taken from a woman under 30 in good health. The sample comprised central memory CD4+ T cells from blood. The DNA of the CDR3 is TGTGCCAGCAGCCAAGATCTTGGACTAGCGCCCCCGGGGAATGAGCAGTTCTTC. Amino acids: CASSQDLGLAPPGNEQFF.